The present T cell receptor (beta chain) was sequenced within a study of PD-L1 blockade in urothelial cancer. Whole-study context: Male sex and bladder-origin urothelial cancer characterized about 90% of the roughly 30 patients. The patients had undergone anywhere from 0 to 3 prior chemotherapy regimens.

Study-wide results and limits: Stronger expansion of tumor-associated clones in blood at 3 weeks distinguished durable-benefit patients.

This table comes from immunoSEQ multiplex PCR, and its TCRdb copy is limited to in-frame clones, with some not included. The sample lists some 120,000 clones; 80% to 90% were seen once. The CDR3 consists of 14 residues. The ends lost 6 bases at V and 0 bases at J; junction bases unmatched: 2. Germline V gene data show CDR1 as MRHNA and CDR2 as SNTAGT. As to this clone: Its antigen is undetermined.

Described time point: peripheral blood 6 weeks after treatment start. The patients had locally advanced or metastatic urothelial carcinoma. This receptor was identified in a man aged 55 to 69 with urothelial cancer. The chain carries TRBV6-4 and TRBJ2-7; TRBD2 aligns across 10 bases. The specimen comprised PBMCs, sampled around atezolizumab (anti-PD-L1) treatment. CDR3 sequence: CASSERGGSYEQYF. The CDR3 DNA is TGTGCCAGCAGCGAGCGGGGGGGCTCCTACGAGCAGTACTTC.